The source of this T cell receptor beta chain is a study of PD-1 blockade in mismatch repair-deficient tumors. Study as a whole: Patients had 12 mismatch repair-deficient cancer types, all previously treated and progressing.

Study-wide points: Tumor-resident clones, often undetectable pretreatment in blood, expanded then contracted after pembrolizumab.

TCRdb keeps only in-frame clones here, not all; method: immunoSEQ multiplex PCR. Of 100,000 to 150,000 clones in the sample, 85% to 90% were seen once. A few pembrolizumab responders had their TCRs sequenced. With respect to this clone: Its antigen is as yet unknown.

CDR1 is MNHEY and CDR2 is SMNVEV in the germline V gene (reference sequence). This CDR3 contains 15 residues. V lost 6 bases, J lost 0 bases, and 6 bases stayed unmatched. This chain connects TRBV27 to TRBJ2-7; 9 bases align to TRBD2. The receptor was isolated from an adult with mismatch repair-deficient cancer. The source was peripheral blood, collected 44 weeks after starting pembrolizumab. CDR3 protein: CASSLGLAYSYEQYF. The CDR3 DNA reads TGTGCCAGCAGCCTAGGACTAGCGTACTCCTACGAGCAGTACTTC.